This T cell receptor (beta chain) is drawn from a study of human T cells and chemical hapten exposure. As for the study in general: Epicutaneous patch tests delivered 0.01% DPC to the upper back, with evaluation at 6 days. Findings and limits, study-wide: PT1 expanded TCR numbers rose with patch test score.

The V gene's germline CDR1 is SGHTA and CDR2 FQGNSA. CDR3 length: 14 amino acids. Trimming left V 1 base short and J 0 bases short, with 3 bases between. With respect to this clonotype: Its specificity is unknown.

TCRdb reprocessed the RACE reads via MiXCR and lists one record per CDR3 protein. The table shows about 200,000 distinct CDR3 sequences, with under 30% occurring only once. Stated time point: patch test 3, about 24 weeks after DPC sensitization. Treatment in this sample: therapeutic diphenylcyclopropenone sensitization with weekly scalp DPC. The chain has TRBV7-2 and TRBJ1-4, with D unclear. This receptor was taken from a woman between 35 and 50 years old with alopecia areata. Some clones in this sample may be carry-over from other donors' samples. The material was whole blood, obtained in connection with sensitization to the hapten diphenylcyclopropenone (DPC). CDR3 region: CASSLDPTNEKLFF. CDR3 DNA sequence: TGTGCCAGCAGCTTAGACCCAACTAATGAAAAACTGTTTTTT.